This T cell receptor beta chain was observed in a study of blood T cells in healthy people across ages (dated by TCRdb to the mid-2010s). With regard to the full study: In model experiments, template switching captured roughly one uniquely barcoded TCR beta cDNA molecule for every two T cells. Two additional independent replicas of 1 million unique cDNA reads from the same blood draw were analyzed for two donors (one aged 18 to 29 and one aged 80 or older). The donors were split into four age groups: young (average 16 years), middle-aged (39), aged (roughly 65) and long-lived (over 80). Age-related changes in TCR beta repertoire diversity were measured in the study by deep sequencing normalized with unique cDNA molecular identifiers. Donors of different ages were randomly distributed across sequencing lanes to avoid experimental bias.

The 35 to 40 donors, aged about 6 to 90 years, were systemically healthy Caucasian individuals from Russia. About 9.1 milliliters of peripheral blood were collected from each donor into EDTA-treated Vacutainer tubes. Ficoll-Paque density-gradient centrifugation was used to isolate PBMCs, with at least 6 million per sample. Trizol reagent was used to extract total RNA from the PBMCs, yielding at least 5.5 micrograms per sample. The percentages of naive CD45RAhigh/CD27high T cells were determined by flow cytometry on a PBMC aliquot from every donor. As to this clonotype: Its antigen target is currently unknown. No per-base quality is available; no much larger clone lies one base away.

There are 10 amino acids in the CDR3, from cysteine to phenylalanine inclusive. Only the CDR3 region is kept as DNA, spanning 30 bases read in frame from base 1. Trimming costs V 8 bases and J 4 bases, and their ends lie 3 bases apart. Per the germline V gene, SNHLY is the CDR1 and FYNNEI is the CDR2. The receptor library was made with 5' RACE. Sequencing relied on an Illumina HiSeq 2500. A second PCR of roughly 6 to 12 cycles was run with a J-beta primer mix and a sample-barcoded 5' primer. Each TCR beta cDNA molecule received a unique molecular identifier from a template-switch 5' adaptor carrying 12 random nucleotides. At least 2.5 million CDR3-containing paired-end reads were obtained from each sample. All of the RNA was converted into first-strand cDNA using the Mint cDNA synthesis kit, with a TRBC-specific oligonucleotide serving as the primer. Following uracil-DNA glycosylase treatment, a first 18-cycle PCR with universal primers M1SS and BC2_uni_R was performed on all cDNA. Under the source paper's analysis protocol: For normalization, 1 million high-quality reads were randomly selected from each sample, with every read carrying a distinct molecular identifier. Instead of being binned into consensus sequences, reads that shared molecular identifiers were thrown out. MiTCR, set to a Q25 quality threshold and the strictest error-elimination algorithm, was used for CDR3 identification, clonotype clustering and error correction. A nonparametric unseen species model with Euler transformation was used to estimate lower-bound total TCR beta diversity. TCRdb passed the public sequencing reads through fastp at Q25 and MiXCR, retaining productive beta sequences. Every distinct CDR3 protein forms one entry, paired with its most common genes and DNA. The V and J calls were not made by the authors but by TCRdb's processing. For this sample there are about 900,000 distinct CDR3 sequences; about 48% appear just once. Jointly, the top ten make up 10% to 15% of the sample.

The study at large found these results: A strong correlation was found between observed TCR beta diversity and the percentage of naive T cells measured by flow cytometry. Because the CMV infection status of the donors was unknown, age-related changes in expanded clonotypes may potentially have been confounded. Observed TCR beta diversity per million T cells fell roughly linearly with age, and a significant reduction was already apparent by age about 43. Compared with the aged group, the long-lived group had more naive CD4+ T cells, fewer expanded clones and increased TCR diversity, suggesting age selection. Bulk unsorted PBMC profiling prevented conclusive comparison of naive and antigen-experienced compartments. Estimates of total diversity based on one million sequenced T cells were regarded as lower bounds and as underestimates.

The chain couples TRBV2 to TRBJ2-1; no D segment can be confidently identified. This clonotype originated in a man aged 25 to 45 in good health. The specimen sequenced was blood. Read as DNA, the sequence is TGTGCCAGCCTGTACAATGAGCAGTTCTTC. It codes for CASLYNEQFF.